The sequence of this T cell receptor (beta chain) was determined in a study of T cells after yellow fever vaccination (dated by TCRdb to about 2019). Looking at the study overall: Libraries from fractions with low cell numbers were prepared with the SMART-Seq v4 Ultra Low Input RNA kit. To track T-cell clones before and after primary and booster YFV17D yellow fever vaccination, bulk TCR alpha and beta repertoires were sequenced longitudinally. The cohort comprised two healthy male donors, one aged 18 to 29 and one aged 30 to 40 years. Bulk PBMC replicates and cell subsets were isolated from blood drawn at multiple timepoints before and after both primary and secondary immunization. Overall study outcomes, separate from this receptor: The secondary T-cell response was found to be weaker but faster than the primary response, with a peak reached on day 5 rather than on day 15. A small share of clonotypes was detected in both CD4 and CD8 compartments, with the overlap likely arising from convergent recombination. Only a couple of donors were included in the study, so the extent to which the findings can be generalized is limited. Most clones expanded after primary vaccination were re-detected after the booster (about 95% of CD4 and around 86% of CD8), suggesting broad memory maintenance. Computational filtering was required because FACS-sorted repertoires could contain abundant contaminating clonotypes from the bulk population.

TCR cDNA was synthesized by 5'RACE template switching, through which a universal primer site and unique molecular identifiers were introduced. Priming of cDNA synthesis was performed from both the TCR alpha and TCR beta constant segments. Library amplification involved two PCR steps, and the second step added sample barcodes and sequencing adapters. Sequencing of libraries was done on Illumina HiSeq 2500 (2x100 bp) or NovaSeq (2x150 bp). The study's own analysis went as follows. MIGEC was used to demultiplex reads and collapse the reads into UMI consensus sequences, and MiXCR was used for V(D)J alignment. Clonotypes responding to the vaccine were identified with edgeR on replicate PBMC samples, with the criteria of FDR below 0.01 and a log2 fold change above 5 up to day 15. Each bulk clonotype was labeled CD4 or CD8 based on which sequenced repertoire, CD4 or CD8, contained the clonotype at higher abundance. TCRdb cleaned the public reads at Q25 with fastp, built clones with MiXCR and kept in-frame beta chains. Under each unique CDR3 protein, matching rows form one entry showing the most common genes and DNA. These V and J calls derive from TCRdb rather than the authors' analysis. The sample yields more than 250,000 distinct CDR3 sequences; roughly 6.8% were counted once. Roughly a sixth of the sample is in the top ten clones.

According to the study, the label for this sample's treatment or condition signals: live attenuated yellow fever vaccine strain. At every blood-draw timepoint, two biological replicates of bulk PBMCs were collected. A standard Ficoll-Paque protocol was used to isolate PBMCs from peripheral blood. RNA was extracted with TriZol from bulk PBMCs, CD4 and CD8 fractions, and dextramer-positive and dextramer-negative fractions. With regard to this clonotype: Its antigen has not been determined. Nothing much larger sits one base from this clone, and base qualities are not available.

The sequence came from a young man who received the YFV17D yellow fever vaccine. Sequenced here: PBMCs, sampled approximately 47 days after the first yellow fever vaccination.

At the DNA level, the sequence is TGCAGTGCTAGAGATGACGGGGGCAGCTATGGCTACACCTTC. It is translated as CSARDDGGSYGYTF. The sequence joins TRBV20-1 to TRBJ1-2; the D segment could be TRBD1, given 6 matching bases. CDR3 length: 14 amino acids, cysteine to phenylalanine. Of the read, only the CDR3 DNA is kept; its 42 bases are in frame from base 1. The germline V gene (reference sequence) sets CDR1 to DFQATT and CDR2 to SNEGSKA. V loses 0 bases of germline sequence and J loses 4 bases, and the interval between the two ends is 12 bases.